The text below deals with one TCR beta chain. Absent ophthalmopathy progression within 18 months defined stable Graves' hyperthyroidism. This entry comes from a study of T cells in Graves' hyperthyroidism and ophthalmopathy. Germline V lookup: CDR1 LNHDA, CDR2 SQIVND (reference sequence). V was clipped by 7 bases and J by 2 bases; unmatched bases: 10. CDR3 length equals 15 residues. Regions amplified from RNA transcripts were the TCR beta CDR3 regions. HTBI primers were employed in a first-round RT-PCR of the TCR CDR3. TCRdb independently ran MiXCR on the multiplex PCR reads; one entry per CDR3 protein. This table has roughly 740,000 distinct CDR3 sequences, over 15% appearing once.

The receptor was derived from a man between 18 and 35 years old with Graves' hyperthyroidism. Specimen: blood. V and J are TRBV19 and TRBJ2-7; 8 bases align to TRBD2. The CDR3 protein is CASNPTSEGTYEQYF. The CDR3, as DNA: TGTGCCAGTAACCCGACTAGCGAGGGTACCTACGAGCAGTACTTC.